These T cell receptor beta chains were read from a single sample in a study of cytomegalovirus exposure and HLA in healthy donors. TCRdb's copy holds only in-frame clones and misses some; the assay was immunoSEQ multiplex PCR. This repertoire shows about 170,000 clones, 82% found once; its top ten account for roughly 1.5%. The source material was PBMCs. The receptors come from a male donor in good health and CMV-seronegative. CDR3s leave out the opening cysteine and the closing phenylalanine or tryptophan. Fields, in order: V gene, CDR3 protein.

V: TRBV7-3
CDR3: ASSLSGQISEQY

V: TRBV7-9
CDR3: SSSPRGGLTYNEQF

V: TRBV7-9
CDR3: ASYRQINTEAF

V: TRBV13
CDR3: ASRRKNQGNYGYT

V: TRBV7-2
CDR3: ASRDEGTQY

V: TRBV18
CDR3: ASSLNSDNEQY

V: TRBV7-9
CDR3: SSSPRVAYNSYNEQF

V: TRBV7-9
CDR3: ASSLFSGQVGYEQY

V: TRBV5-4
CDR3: ASSLDSPSSYNEQF

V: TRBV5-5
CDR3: ASSWERTREQY

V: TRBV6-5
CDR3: ASTRLLNSPLH

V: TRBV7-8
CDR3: ASYPGPRGNTGELF

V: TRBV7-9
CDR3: ASSLTGYTDTQY

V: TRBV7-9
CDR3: SSSLDMNTEAF

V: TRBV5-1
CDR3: ASSLTTGTSGTYEQY

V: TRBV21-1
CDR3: ASSIPSTDTQY

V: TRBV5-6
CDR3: ASSRTSLGTDTQY

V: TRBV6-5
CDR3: ASSHRTSASGELF

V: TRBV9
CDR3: ASSVGAGGDGNTIY

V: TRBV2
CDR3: ASMRQGALAQPQH

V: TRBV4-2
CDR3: ASSQAGLAGGPGEQY

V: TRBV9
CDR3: ASSVGGNYGYT

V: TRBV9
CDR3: ASSVTGNTEAF

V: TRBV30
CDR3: AWSVRPGGRSYEQY

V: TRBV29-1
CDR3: SVMTTNYGYT

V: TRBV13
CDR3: ASSLFQAYEQY

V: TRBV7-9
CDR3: ASSSRTSGSSDGPN

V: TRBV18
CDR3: ASSPPSDYHNNEQF

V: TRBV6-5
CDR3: ASSTTGGTNEKLF

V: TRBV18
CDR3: ASLRFAGESYEQY

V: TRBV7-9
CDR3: SSNGAGGLALNEQF